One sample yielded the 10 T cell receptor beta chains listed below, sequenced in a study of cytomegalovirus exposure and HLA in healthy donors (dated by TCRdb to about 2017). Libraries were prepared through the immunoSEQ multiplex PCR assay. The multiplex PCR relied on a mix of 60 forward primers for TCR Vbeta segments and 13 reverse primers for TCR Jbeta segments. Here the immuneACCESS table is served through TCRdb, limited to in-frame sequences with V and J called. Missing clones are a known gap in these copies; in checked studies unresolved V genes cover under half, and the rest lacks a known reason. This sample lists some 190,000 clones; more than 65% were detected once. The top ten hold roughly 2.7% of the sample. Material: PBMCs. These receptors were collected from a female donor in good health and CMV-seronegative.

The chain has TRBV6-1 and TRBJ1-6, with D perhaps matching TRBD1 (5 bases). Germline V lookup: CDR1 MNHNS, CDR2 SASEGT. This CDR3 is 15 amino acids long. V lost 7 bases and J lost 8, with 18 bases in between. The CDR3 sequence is CASTRGGIRDSPLHF. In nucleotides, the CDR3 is TGTGCCAGCACCCGGGGGGGGATTAGAGATTCACCCCTCCACTTT.

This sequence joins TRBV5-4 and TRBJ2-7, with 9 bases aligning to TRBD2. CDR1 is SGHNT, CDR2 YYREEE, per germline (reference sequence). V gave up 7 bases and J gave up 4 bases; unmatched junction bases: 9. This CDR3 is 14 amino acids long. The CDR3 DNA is TGTGCCAGCGGGGGGGCGGGAGGGAGGTACGAGCAGTACTTC. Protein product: CASGGAGGRYEQYF.

CDR3 residues: CASSSHRGDTQYF. As DNA, the CDR3 is TGTGCCAGCAGTTCGCACAGGGGAGATACGCAGTATTTT. The chain employs TRBV6-5 and TRBJ2-3; 7 bases map to TRBD1. J gave up 5 bases and V 4 bases, and 3 bases lay outside the gene matches. The CDR3 runs 13 residues. Germline V lookup: CDR1 MNHEY, CDR2 SVGAGI.

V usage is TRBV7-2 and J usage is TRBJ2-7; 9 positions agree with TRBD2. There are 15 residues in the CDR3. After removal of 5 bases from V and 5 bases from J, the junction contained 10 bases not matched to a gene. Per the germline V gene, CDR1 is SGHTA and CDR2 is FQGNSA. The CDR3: CASSLGGGRGHEQYF. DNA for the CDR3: TGTGCCAGCAGCCTGGGGGGCGGGAGGGGCCACGAGCAGTACTTC.

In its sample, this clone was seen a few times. This CDR3 reads CASSSLQGLMYEQYF. The CDR3 DNA reads as TGCGCCAGCAGCTCCCTACAGGGGTTGATGTACGAGCAGTACTTC. The rearrangement uses TRBV5-1 and TRBJ2-7, with 7 nucleotides matching TRBD1. V lost 3 bases, J lost 4 bases, and 10 bases stayed unmatched. CDR3 length: 15 residues. CDR1 is SGHRS and CDR2 is YFSETQ in the germline V gene.

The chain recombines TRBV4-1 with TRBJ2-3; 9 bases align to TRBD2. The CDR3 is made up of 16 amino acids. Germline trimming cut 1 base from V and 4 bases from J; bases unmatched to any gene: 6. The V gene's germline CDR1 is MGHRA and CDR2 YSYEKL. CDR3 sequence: CASSQGRRGGPDTQYF. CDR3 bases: TGCGCCAGCAGCCAAGGACGGCGGGGGGGCCCAGATACGCAGTATTTT.

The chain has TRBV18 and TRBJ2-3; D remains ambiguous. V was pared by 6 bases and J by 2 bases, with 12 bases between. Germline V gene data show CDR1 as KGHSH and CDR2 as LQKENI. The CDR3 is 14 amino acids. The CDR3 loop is CASSPDFYTDTQYF. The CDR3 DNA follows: TGTGCCAGCTCCCCAGACTTTTACACAGATACGCAGTATTTT.

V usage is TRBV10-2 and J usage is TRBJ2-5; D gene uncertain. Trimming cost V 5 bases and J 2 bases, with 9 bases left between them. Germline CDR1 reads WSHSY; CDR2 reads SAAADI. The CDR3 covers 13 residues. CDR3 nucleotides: TGCGCCAGCAGTTTGCTAGTTCAAGAGACCCAGTACTTC. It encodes CASSLLVQETQYF.

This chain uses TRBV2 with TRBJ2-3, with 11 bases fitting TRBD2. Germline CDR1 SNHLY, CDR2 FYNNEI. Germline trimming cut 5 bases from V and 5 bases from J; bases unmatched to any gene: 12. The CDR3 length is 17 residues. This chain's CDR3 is CASSNIAGGPIVDTQYF. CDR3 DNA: TGTGCCAGCAGTAACATAGCGGGGGGGCCGATCGTAGATACGCAGTATTTT.

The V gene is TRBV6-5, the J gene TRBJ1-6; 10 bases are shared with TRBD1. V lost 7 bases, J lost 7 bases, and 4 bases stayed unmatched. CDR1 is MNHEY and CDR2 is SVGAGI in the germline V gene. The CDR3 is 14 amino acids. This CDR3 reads CASKPGQGNSPLHF. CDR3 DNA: TGTGCCAGCAAACCGGGACAGGGGAATTCACCCCTCCACTTT.